A selection of T cell receptor beta chains follows, all from one sample in a study of Ad26.COV2.S vaccination and SARS-CoV-2 variants. Clones were sequenced by immunoSEQ multiplex PCR, and TCRdb holds only the in-frame ones, with some missing. The table lists about 350,000 clones, 88% of them singletons. The material was peripheral blood, obtained in a trial of Ad26.COV2.S vaccine versus placebo. These TCRs come from a person aged 18-65 years who received the Ad26.COV2.S COVID-19 vaccine or a placebo. The CDR3 runs from the conserved cysteine through the conserved F or W. D genes are given only for firm matches.

d_gene: .
j_gene: TRBJ2-7
v_gene: TRBV20-1
CDR3nt: TGCAGTGCTAGGCGGGACTACGAGCAGTACTTC
CDR3aa: CSARRDYEQYF

d_gene: .
j_gene: TRBJ2-1
v_gene: TRBV4-3
CDR3nt: TGCGCCAGCTCTCCGGGAACACCTTCCTACAATGAGCAGTTCTTC
CDR3aa: CASSPGTPSYNEQFF

d_gene: .
j_gene: TRBJ2-7
v_gene: TRBV7-2
CDR3nt: TGTGCCAGCAGCTTATTCCCGGCAGGAAGCTCCTACGAGCAGTACTTC
CDR3aa: CASSLFPAGSSYEQYF

d_gene: TRBD1
j_gene: TRBJ1-5
v_gene: TRBV3-1/TRBV3-2
CDR3nt: TGTGCCAGCAGCCAAGGGAGACAGGGAAGTCAGCCCCAGCATTTT
CDR3aa: CASSQGRQGSQPQHF

d_gene: .
j_gene: TRBJ1-2
v_gene: TRBV6-6
CDR3nt: TGTGCCAGTCACATTGTCGGGGGAAGATTAGATGGCTACACCTTC
CDR3aa: CASHIVGGRLDGYTF

d_gene: .
j_gene: TRBJ1-2
v_gene: TRBV9
CDR3nt: TGTGCCAGCAGCGTAGAGGCTTCGGGTGGCTACACCTTC
CDR3aa: CASSVEASGGYTF

d_gene: .
j_gene: TRBJ1-5
v_gene: TRBV19
CDR3nt: TGTGCCAGTACCACGCTCGGGGGAAGGAGCAATCAGCCCCAGCATTTT
CDR3aa: CASTTLGGRSNQPQHF

d_gene: .
j_gene: TRBJ2-2
v_gene: TRBV11-3
CDR3nt: TGTGCCAGCAGCCTCGACAGAAACACCGGGGAGCTGTTTTTT
CDR3aa: CASSLDRNTGELFF

d_gene: .
j_gene: TRBJ1-2
v_gene: TRBV25-1
CDR3nt: TGTGCCAGCAGTGTTGGGGATAGGGGGAACTATGGCTACACCTTC
CDR3aa: CASSVGDRGNYGYTF

d_gene: .
j_gene: TRBJ2-2
v_gene: TRBV7-3
CDR3nt: TGTGCCAGCAGCTTAACCCGGGACGGAAACACCGGGGAGCTGTTTTTT
CDR3aa: CASSLTRDGNTGELFF

d_gene: TRBD1
j_gene: TRBJ1-2
v_gene: TRBV5-5
CDR3nt: TGTGCCAGCAGCTTGGGACAGGGGCCGGGAAGGAGCTACACCTTC
CDR3aa: CASSLGQGPGRSYTF

d_gene: .
j_gene: TRBJ1-1
v_gene: TRBV6-5
CDR3nt: TGTGCCAGCAGCAGACAGACCGTGAACACTGAAGCTTTCTTT
CDR3aa: CASSRQTVNTEAFF

d_gene: .
j_gene: TRBJ1-4
v_gene: TRBV28
CDR3nt: TGTGCCAGCGTATGGGGAGGTAGTAATGAAAAACTGTTTTTT
CDR3aa: CASVWGGSNEKLFF

d_gene: .
j_gene: TRBJ2-1
v_gene: TRBV4-1
CDR3nt: TGCGCCAGCAGCCAAGATACACCCACTAAGTCCTACAATGAGCAGTTCTTC
CDR3aa: CASSQDTPTKSYNEQFF

d_gene: TRBD1
j_gene: TRBJ1-2
v_gene: TRBV5-6
CDR3nt: TGTGCCAGCACACGACAGGGGCAAAGCTACACCTTC
CDR3aa: CASTRQGQSYTF

d_gene: .
j_gene: TRBJ2-2
v_gene: TRBV30
CDR3nt: TGTGCCTGGAGGGCGGGGAGTGACGGGGAGCTGTTTTTT
CDR3aa: CAWRAGSDGELFF

d_gene: .
j_gene: TRBJ2-3
v_gene: TRBV9
CDR3nt: TGTGCCAGCAGCGTAGCGTCAGGGGCCCCCGATACGCAGTATTTT
CDR3aa: CASSVASGAPDTQYF